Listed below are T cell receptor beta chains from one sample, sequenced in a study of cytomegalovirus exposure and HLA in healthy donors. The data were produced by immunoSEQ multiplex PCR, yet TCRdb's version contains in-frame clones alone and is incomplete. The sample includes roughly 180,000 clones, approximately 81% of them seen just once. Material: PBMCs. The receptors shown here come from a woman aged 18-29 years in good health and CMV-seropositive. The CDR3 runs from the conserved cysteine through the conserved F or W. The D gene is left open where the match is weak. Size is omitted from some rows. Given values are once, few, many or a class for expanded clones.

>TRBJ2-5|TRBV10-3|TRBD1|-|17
TGTGCCATCAGTGCGGGACAGGGGGTTGAAATCCAAGAGACCCAGTACTTC
CAISAGQGVEIQETQYF
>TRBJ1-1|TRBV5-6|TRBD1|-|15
TGTGCCAGCAGCAGAACCGGGACAGGGGTGACTGAAGCTTTCTTT
CASSRTGTGVTEAFF
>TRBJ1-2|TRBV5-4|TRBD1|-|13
TGTGCCAGCAGCCGGACAGGGGCGAGTGGCTACACCTTC
CASSRTGASGYTF
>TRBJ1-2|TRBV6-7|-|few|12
TGTGCCAGCATCCCCCGTGACTATGGCTACACCTTC
CASIPRDYGYTF
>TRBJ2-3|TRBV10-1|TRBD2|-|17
TGCGCCAGCAGTGGCCGGGGTAGCGGGGAAAACACAGATACGCAGTATTTT
CASSGRGSGENTDTQYF
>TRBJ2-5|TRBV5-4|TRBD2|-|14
TGTGCCAGCAGCCCCCACGGCGGGGGGGAGACCCAGTACTTC
CASSPHGGGETQYF
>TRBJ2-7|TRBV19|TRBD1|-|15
TGTGCCAGTAGCCCCGGGACAGGGGACCCCTACGAGCAGTACTTC
CASSPGTGDPYEQYF
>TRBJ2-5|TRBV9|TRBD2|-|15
TGTGCCAGCAGCGAGGTAGCTAGCGGTGTTGGGACCCAGTACTTC
CASSEVASGVGTQYF
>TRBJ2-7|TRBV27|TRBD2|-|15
TGTGCCAGCAGTTTAGAGAGCGGGGTACACTACGAGCAGTACTTC
CASSLESGVHYEQYF
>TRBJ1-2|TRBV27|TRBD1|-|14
TGTGCCAGCAGCCCCGGACAGGGACTCTATGGCTACACCTTC
CASSPGQGLYGYTF
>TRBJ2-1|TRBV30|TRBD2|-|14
TGTGCCTGGATAGCGGGGAGCTCCTACAATGAGCAGTTCTTC
CAWIAGSSYNEQFF
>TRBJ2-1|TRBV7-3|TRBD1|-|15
TGTGCCAGCAGCTCACAGGGGGCATTTAGGTATGAGCAGTTCTTC
CASSSQGAFRYEQFF
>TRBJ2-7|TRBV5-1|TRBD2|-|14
TGCGCCAGCAGCTTGACCGGGACTAGTTACGAGCAGTACTTC
CASSLTGTSYEQYF
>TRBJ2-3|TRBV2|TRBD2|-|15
TGTGCCAGCAGGATAGCCGGGACTAGGACAGATACGCAGTATTTT
CASRIAGTRTDTQYF
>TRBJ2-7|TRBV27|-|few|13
TGTGCCGCCTCGGCGGGGACCTCCTACGAGCAGTACTTC
CAASAGTSYEQYF
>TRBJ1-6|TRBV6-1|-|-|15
TGTGCCAGCAGCCTGGAGAGGGCAGGCCGCTCACCCCTCCACTTT
CASSLERAGRSPLHF
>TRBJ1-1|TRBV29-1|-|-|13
TGCAGCGTTGATCACAGTTCCAACACTGAAGCTTTCTTT
CSVDHSSNTEAFF
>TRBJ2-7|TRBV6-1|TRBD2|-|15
TGTGCCAGCAGAGGACTAGCGGGGGGGAGCTACGAGCAGTACTTC
CASRGLAGGSYEQYF